This T cell receptor beta chain was sequenced in a study of blood T cell repertoires in COVID-19. In the study overall: Samples representing acute and convalescent COVID-19 were sourced from the United States, Italy and Spain.

This CDR3 has 13 residues. V was pared by 5 bases and J by 6 bases, with 2 bases of the junction left unmatched. Germline CDR1 reads SGHTA; CDR2 reads FQGNSA. Using immunoSEQ multiplex PCR, the repertoire was profiled, and TCRdb retains in-frame clones only, with some absent. Found here are roughly 100,000 clones, 90% of them singletons; the top ten hold over 5%. The sequenced sample was peripheral blood. This sequence joins TRBV7-2 and TRBJ2-7; TRBD1 agrees at 12 bases. This receptor was taken from a man between 18 and 29 years old with COVID-19, enrolled during active disease. In DNA form, the CDR3 reads TGTGCCAGCAGCGGGGACAGGGGGCGCGAGCAGTACTTC. Its translation is CASSGDRGREQYF.